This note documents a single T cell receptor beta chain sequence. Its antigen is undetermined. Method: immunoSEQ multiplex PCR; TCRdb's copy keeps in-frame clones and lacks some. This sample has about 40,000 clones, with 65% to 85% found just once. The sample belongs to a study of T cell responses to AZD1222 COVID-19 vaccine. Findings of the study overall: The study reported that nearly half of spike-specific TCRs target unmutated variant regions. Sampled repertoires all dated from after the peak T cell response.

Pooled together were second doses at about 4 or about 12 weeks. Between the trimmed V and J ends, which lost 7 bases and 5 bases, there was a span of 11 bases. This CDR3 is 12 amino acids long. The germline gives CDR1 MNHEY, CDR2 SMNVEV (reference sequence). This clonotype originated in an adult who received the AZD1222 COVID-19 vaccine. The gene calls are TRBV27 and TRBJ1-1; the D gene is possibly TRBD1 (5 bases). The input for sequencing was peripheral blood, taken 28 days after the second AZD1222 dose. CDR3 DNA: TGTGCCAGCATCCAGGGAGGGACTGAAGCTTTCTTT. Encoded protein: CASIQGGTEAFF.